The count of the clone carrying this T cell receptor beta chain is one. Methods used by the authors: It was from reference gene primer amplification that nucleated cell counts were estimated. Clones were read by immunoSEQ multiplex PCR, and TCRdb kept only the in-frame ones, dropping some. Clonal size and the V and J genes are those of that table, whereas D and trimming came from the DNA. This sample has roughly 140,000 clones, with 75% to 85% found just once. This entry is derived from a study of blood T cell repertoires in COVID-19. On the study more broadly: Collection of acute and convalescent COVID-19 samples took place in the United States, Italy and Spain. T cells, B-cell-depleted T cells, or PBMCs provided the cDNA or gDNA that served as material.

V trimming: 1 base; J trimming: 7 bases; junction bases outside the gene matches: 5. CDR1 is SGHRS, CDR2 YFSETQ, per germline. CDR3 size: 14 residues. Specimen: peripheral blood. The origin of this receptor is a man aged 55 to 69 with active or convalescent COVID-19. The chain links TRBV5-1 to TRBJ2-1, with 7 bases matching TRBD2. The CDR3: CASSLSLAENEQFF. The CDR3 coding sequence is TGCGCCAGCAGCTTGTCGCTAGCGGAAAATGAGCAGTTCTTC.